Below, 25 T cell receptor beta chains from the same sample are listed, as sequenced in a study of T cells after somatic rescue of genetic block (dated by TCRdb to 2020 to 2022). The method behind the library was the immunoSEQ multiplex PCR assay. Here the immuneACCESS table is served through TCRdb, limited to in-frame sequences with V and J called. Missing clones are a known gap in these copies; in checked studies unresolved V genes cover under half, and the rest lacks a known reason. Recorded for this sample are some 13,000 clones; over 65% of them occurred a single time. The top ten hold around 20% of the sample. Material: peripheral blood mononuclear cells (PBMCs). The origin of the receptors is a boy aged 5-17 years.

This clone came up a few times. The CDR3 loop reads CASSQGGHLPNYGYTF. The CDR3 DNA follows: TGCGCCAGCAGCCAAGGAGGGCACCTCCCTAACTATGGCTACACCTTC. This chain joins TRBV4-1 and TRBJ1-2; D is uncertain. The CDR3 has 16 amino acids. CDR1 and CDR2 from the germline V gene are MGHRA and YSYEKL. The ends were cut back, 1 base at V and 0 bases at J, with 12 bases in the middle.

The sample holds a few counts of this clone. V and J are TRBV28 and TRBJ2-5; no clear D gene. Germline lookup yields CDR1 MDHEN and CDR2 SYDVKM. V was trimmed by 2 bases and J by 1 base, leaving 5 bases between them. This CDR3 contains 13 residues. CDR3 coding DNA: TGTGCCAGCAGTTTAAGGCCCCAAGAGACCCAGTACTTC. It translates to CASSLRPQETQYF.

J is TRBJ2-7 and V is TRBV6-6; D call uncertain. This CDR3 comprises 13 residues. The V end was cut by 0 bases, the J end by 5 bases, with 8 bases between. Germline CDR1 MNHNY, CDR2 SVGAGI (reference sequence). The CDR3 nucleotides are TGTGCCAGCAGTTACTCCCTCGGCGACGAGCAGTACTTC. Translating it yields CASSYSLGDEQYF.

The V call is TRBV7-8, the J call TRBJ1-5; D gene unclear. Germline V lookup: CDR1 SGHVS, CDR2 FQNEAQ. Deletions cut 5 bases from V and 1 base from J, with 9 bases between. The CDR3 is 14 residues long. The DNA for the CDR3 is TGTGCCAGCAGCCCTTGGGGAAGCAATCAGCCCCAGCATTTT. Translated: CASSPWGSNQPQHF.

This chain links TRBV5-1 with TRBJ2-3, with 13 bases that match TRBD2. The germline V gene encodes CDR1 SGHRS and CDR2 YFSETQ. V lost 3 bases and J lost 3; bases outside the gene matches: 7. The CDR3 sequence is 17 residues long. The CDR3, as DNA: TGCGCCAGCAGCTCCGGACTAGCGGGGGTCCGAACAGATACGCAGTATTTT. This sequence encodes CASSSGLAGVRTDTQYF.

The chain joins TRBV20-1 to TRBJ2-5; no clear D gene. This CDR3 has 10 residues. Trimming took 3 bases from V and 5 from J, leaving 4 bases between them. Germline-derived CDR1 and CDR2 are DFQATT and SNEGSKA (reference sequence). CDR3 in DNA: TGCAGTGCTAGTAGCGAGACCCAGTACTTC. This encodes CSASSETQYF.

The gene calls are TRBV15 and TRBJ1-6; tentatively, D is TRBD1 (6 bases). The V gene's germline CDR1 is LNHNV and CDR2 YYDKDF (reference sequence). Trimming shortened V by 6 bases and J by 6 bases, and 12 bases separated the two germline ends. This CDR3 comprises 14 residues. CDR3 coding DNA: TGTGCCACCAGGTCCGGGACATCTAATTCACCCCTCCACTTT. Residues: CATRSGTSNSPLHF.

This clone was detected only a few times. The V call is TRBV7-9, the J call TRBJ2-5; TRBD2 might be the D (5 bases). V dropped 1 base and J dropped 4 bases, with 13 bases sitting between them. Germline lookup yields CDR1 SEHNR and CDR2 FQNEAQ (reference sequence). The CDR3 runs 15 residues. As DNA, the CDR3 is TGTGCCAGCAGCTTAGAGTTGTCTAGCCGAGAGACCCAGTACTTC. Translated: CASSLELSSRETQYF.

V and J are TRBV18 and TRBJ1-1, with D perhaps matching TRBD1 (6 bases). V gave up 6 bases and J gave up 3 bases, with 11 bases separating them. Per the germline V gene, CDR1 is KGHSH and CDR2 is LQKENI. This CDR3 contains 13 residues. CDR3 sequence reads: CASSQGSHTEAFF. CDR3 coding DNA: TGTGCCAGCTCCCAGGGGAGCCACACTGAAGCTTTCTTT.

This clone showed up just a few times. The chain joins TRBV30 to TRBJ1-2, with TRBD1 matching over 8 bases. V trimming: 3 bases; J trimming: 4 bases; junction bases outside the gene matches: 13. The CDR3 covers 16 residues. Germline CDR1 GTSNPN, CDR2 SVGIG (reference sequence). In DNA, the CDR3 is TGTGCCTGGAGAGGCCCTTGGACAGGGAAGGGCTATGGCTACACCTTC. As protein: CAWRGPWTGKGYGYTF.

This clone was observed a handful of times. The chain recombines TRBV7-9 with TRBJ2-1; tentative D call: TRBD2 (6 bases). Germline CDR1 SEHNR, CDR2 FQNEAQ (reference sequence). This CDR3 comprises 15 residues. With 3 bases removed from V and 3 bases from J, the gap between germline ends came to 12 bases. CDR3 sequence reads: CASSLGGTLYNEQFF. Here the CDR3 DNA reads TGTGCCAGCAGCTTGGGAGGCACCCTCTACAATGAGCAGTTCTTC.

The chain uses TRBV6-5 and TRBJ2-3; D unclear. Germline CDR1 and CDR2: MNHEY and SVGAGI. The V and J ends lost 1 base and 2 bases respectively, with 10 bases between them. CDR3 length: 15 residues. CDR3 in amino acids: CASSYLPRNTDTQYF. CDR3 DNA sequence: TGTGCCAGCAGTTACTTACCTAGGAACACAGATACGCAGTATTTT.

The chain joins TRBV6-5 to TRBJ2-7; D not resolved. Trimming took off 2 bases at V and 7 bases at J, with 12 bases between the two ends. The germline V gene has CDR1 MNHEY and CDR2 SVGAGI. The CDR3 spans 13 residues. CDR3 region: CASSYRSPAEQYF. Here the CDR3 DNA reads TGTGCCAGCAGTTACCGATCTCCGGCTGAGCAGTACTTC.

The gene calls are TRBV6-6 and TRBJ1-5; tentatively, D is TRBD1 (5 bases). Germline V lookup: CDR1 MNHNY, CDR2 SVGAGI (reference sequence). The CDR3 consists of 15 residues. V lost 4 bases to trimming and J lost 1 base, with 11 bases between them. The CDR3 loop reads CASSLGGGSNQPQHF. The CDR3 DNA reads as TGTGCCAGCAGTTTGGGCGGGGGGAGCAATCAGCCCCAGCATTTT.

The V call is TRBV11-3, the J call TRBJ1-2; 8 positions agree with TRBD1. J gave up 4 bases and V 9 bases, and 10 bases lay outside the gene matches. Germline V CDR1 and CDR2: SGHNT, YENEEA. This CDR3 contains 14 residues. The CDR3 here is CASRTGRAFYGYTF. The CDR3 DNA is TGTGCCAGTAGGACAGGGAGAGCTTTCTATGGCTACACCTTC.

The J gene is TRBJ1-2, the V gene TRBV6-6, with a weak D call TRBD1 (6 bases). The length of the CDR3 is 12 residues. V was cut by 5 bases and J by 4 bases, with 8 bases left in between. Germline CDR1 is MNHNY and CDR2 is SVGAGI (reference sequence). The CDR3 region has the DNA TGTGCCAGCAGTCCGGACAGCTATGGCTACACCTTC. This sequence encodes CASSPDSYGYTF.

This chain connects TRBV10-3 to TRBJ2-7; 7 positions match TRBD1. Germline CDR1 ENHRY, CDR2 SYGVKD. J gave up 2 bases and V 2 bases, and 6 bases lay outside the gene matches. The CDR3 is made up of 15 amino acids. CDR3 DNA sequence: TGTGCCATCAGTGAGCCCGCTGGACAGGCCTACGAGCAGTACTTC. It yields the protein CAISEPAGQAYEQYF.

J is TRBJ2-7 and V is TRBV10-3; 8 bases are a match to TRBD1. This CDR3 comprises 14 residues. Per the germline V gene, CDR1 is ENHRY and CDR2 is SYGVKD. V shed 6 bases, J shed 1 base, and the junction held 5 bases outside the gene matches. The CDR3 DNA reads TGTGCCATCAGCCCCGGGACAGGTTCCTACGAGCAGTACTTC. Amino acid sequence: CAISPGTGSYEQYF.

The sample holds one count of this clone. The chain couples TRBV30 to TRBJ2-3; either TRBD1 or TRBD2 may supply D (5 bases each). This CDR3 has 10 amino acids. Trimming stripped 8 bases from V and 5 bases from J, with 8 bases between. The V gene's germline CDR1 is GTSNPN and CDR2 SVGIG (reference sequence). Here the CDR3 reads CARGEDTQYF. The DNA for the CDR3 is TGTGCCCGAGGGGAAGATACGCAGTATTTT.

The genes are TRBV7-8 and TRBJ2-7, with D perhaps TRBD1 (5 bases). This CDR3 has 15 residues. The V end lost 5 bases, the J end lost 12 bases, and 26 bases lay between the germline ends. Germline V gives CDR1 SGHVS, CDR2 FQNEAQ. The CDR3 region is CASSVGARRARAWYF. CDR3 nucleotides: TGTGCCAGCAGCGTTGGTGCACGCAGGGCTAGGGCATGGTACTTC.

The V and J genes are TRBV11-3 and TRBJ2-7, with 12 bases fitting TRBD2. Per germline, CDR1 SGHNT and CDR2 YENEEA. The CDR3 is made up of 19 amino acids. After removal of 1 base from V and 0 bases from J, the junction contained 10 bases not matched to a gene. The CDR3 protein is CASSLASLASGGDSYEQYF. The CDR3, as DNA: TGTGCCAGCAGCTTAGCCTCCTTAGCTAGCGGGGGGGACTCCTACGAGCAGTACTTC.

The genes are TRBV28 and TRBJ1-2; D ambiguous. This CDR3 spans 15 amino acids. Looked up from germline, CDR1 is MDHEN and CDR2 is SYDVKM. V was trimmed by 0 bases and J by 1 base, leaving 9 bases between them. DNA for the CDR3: TGTGCCAGCAGTTTATGGGGCGACCTTAACTATGGCTACACCTTC. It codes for CASSLWGDLNYGYTF.

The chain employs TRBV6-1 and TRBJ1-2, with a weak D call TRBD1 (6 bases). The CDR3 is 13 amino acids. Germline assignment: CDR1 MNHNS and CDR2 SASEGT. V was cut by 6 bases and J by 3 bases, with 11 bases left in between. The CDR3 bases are TGTGCCAGCAGACTCGACAGGCACTATGGCTACACCTTC. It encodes CASRLDRHYGYTF.

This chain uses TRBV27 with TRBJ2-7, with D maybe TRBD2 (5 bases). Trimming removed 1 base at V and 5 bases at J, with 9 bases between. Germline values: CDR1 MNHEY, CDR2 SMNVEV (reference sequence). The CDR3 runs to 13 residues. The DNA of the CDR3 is TGTGCCAGCAGTTTATGGGTGAGGGACGAGCAGTACTTC. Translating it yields CASSLWVRDEQYF.

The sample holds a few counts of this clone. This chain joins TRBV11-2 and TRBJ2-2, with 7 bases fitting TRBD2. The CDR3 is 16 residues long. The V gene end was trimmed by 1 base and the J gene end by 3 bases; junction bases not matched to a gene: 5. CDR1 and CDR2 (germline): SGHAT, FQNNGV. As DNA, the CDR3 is TGTGCCAGCAGCTTAGTAGGCGGGAGAGACACCGGGGAGCTGTTTTTT. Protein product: CASSLVGGRDTGELFF.